These 7 T cell receptor beta chains came from one sample sequenced in a study of T cells in Graves' hyperthyroidism and ophthalmopathy. TCR beta CDR3 regions were amplified from RNA transcripts. Using the HTBI primer set, a first-round RT-PCR was run on the TCR CDR3. A single record per CDR3 protein comes from TCRdb applying MiXCR to the multiplex PCR reads. The sample lists under 700,000 distinct CDR3 sequences, 16% occurring once. Sequences were obtained from blood. Source of these receptors: a young woman with Graves' hyperthyroidism.

This clonotype was seen only a few times. The V and J genes are TRBV6-1 and TRBJ2-3; 8 bases fit TRBD2. The CDR3 is 13 residues long. Germline loops: CDR1 MNHNS, CDR2 SASEGT. CDR3 DNA sequence: TGTGGAGTCCGGGGGGGCCCCACAGATACGCAGTATTTT. Translation gives CGVRGGPTDTQYF.

V usage is TRBV7-9 and J usage is TRBJ1-2, with D perhaps TRBD1 (5 bases). The CDR3 runs 13 residues. Trimming stripped 1 base from V and 10 bases from J, with 13 bases between. The germline CDR1 and CDR2 sequences are SEHNR and FQNEAQ (reference sequence). CDR3 in DNA: TGTGCCAGCAGCTTAGTCGGGACGGACCTCTACACCTTC. Its translation is CASSLVGTDLYTF.

This clonotype has a count of ten or more. The gene calls are TRBV5-1 and TRBJ2-5, with unresolved D. This CDR3 comprises 17 residues. Trimming left V 1 base short and J 2 bases short, with 18 bases between. CDR1 and CDR2 (germline): SGHRS, YFSETQ. For the CDR3, the DNA is TGCGCCAGCAGCTTGAGTGGATCGGTCAGATTACAAGAGACCCAGTACTTC. Translation gives CASSLSGSVRLQETQYF.

This clonotype was counted between two and nine times. The gene calls are TRBV6-2 or TRBV6-3 and TRBJ2-3, with no clear D. Per the germline V gene, CDR1 is MNHEY and CDR2 is SVGEGT. Trimming removed 6 bases from V and 0 bases from J, with 10 bases in between. The CDR3 runs to 14 residues. The CDR3 sequence is CASRSQGSTDTQYF. DNA for the CDR3: TGTGCCAGCAGGAGTCAAGGGAGCACAGATACGCAGTATTTT.

In this sample, this clonotype turned up many times. The rearrangement joins TRBV11-2 to TRBJ2-5; TRBD2 matches at 12 bases. J gave up 4 bases and V 1 base, and 10 bases lay outside the gene matches. Germline CDR1 and CDR2: SGHAT and FQNNGV. The CDR3 totals 18 residues. The CDR3 here is CASSLVASGRAVRETQYF. The CDR3 DNA sequence: TGTGCCAGCAGCTTAGTGGCTAGCGGGAGGGCCGTTCGAGAGACCCAGTACTTC.

This chain uses TRBV7-8 with TRBJ2-2; TRBD2 agrees at 10 bases. V gave up 5 bases and J gave up 5 bases; unmatched junction bases: 2. The CDR3 sequence is 14 residues long. Germline values: CDR1 SGHVS, CDR2 FQNEAQ. The CDR3 DNA follows: TGTGCCAGCAGCGCTAGCGGGAGAACCGGGGAGCTGTTTTTT. It codes for CASSASGRTGELFF.

This clonotype was seen only a few times. The rearrangement links TRBV20-1 to TRBJ2-3, with D possibly TRBD1 on 6 matching bases. V dropped 0 bases and J dropped 0 bases, with 16 bases sitting between them. Per the germline V gene, CDR1 is DFQATT and CDR2 is SNEGSKA (reference sequence). The CDR3 is 17 residues long. Here the CDR3 DNA reads TGCAGTGCTAGAGATTTAAGTGGGGGCAAAAGCACAGATACGCAGTATTTT. Translated, it gives CSARDLSGGKSTDTQYF.